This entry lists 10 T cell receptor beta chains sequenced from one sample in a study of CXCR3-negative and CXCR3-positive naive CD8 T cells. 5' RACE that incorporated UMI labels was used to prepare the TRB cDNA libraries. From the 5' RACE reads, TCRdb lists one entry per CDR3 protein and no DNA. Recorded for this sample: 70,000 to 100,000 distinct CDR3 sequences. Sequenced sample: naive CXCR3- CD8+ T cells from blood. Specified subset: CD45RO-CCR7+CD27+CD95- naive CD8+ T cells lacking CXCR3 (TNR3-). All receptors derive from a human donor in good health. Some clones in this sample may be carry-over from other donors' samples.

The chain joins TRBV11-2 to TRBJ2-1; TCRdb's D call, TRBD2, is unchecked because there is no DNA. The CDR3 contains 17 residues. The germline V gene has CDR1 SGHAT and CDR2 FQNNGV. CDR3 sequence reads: CASSRGLAGGQSNEQFF.

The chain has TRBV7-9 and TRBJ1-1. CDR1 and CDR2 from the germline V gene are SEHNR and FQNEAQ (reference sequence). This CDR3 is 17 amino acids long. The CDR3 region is CASSFPGGRGEDTEAFF.

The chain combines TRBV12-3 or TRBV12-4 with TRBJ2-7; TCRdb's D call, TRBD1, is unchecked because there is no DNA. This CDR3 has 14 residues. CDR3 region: CASRAGTALYEQYF.

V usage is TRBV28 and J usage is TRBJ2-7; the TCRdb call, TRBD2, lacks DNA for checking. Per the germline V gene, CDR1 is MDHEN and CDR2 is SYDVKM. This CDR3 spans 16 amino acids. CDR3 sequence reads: CASSLGSGSGTYEQYF.

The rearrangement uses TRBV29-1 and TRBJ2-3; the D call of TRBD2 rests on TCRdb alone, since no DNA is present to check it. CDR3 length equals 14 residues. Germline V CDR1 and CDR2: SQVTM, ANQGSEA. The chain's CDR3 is CSVEGTSGTDTQYF.

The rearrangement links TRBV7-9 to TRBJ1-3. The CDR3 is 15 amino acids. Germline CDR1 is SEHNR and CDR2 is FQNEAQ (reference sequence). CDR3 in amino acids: CASQGGAASGNTIYF.

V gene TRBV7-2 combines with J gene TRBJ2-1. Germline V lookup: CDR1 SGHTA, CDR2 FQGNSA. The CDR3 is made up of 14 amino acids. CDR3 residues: CASSSRDLYNEQFF.

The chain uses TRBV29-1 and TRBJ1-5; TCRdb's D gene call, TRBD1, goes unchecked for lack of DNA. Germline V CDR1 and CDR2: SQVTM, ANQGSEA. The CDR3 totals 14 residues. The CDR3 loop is CSVEGTDSNQPQHF.

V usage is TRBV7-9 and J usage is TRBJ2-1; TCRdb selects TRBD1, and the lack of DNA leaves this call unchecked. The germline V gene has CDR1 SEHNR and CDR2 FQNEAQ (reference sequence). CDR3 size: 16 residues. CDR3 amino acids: CASSSKDWSQYNEQFF.

CDR3 residues: CASGDRLSYEQYF. The chain is built from TRBV3-1 and TRBJ2-7; TCRdb picks TRBD1, but there is no DNA to check that call. CDR3 size: 13 residues. Per germline, CDR1 LGHDT and CDR2 YNNKEL (reference sequence).